This TCR beta chain was found in a study of cytomegalovirus exposure and HLA in healthy donors (dated 2017 in TCRdb). Context from the whole study: A later analysis indicated that the 95 to 150 validation repertoires were generated on the platform also employed for the 600 to 750 repertoires of the first cohort. The study aimed to test whether cataloging public T cell receptors could reveal signatures of past pathogen exposure. In addition to the first cohort of 666 subjects, a separate validation cohort of approximately 120 different subjects was used. To predict cytomegalovirus infection status, the study brought together high-throughput TCR immunosequencing, statistical association of individual TCRs with disease status, and machine learning. The paper as a whole reports these results and caveats: Three of the identified cytomegalovirus-associated TCR beta chains were confirmed in vitro to be specific for cytomegalovirus antigens. Of the cluster scores, roughly 95% were above 0 in a later analysis, which found that TCRs clustered in the first cohort also tended to co-occur in the 120 or so validation repertoires. The authors suggested that the approach could potentially be extended to other disease states and immunological phenotypes. In both the original and validation cohorts, the classifier was reported to diagnose cytomegalovirus status with high specificity and sensitivity. In the study, approximately 160 TCR beta chains were listed as associated with cytomegalovirus. Most TCR sequences were observed very rarely across donors, whereas some public TCRs were present in many individuals. The validation cohort had no HLA typing available for a later analysis, so co-occurrence within that cohort was assessed over all 120 or so repertoires.

The germline V gene (reference sequence) provides CDR1 MNHEY and CDR2 SMNVEV. The CDR3 runs 14 amino acids, cysteine and phenylalanine included. Here the CDR3 DNA is all that survives: 42 bases in frame from base 1. V sheds 8 bases and J sheds 4 bases, leaving 17 bases between their ends. In the case of this clone: What antigen it recognizes has not been identified. Base qualities are not recorded, but no much larger clone differs from it by a single base.

Separate from the approximately 670-subject first cohort, the validation cohort of 95 to 150 subjects was the group to which the donors belonged. Libraries were constructed by the immunoSEQ multiplex PCR assay. Regarding the original processing steps: A statistical classification framework was developed to diagnose cytomegalovirus status using the catalog of TCR beta chain sequences. TCRdb holds this immuneACCESS table with in-frame rearrangements only. Some clones are missing; in checked studies, unresolved V genes explain under half, and the rest has no known cause. V, J and clone size derive from that table, while D and trimming were established from the DNA sequence. This sample is represented by more than 150,000 clones; 84% of them were singletons. The biggest ten clones account for about 7% of the sample.

This receptor was taken from a man between 18 and 35 years old in good health and CMV-seropositive. The sample consisted of PBMCs. Recombination joined TRBV27 with TRBJ2-5; a tentative D call is TRBD2 (6 bases match). The CDR3 has the sequence CASGTTGTLETQYF. The sequenced DNA is TGTGCCAGCGGAACAACCGGGACTTTAGAGACCCAGTACTTC.